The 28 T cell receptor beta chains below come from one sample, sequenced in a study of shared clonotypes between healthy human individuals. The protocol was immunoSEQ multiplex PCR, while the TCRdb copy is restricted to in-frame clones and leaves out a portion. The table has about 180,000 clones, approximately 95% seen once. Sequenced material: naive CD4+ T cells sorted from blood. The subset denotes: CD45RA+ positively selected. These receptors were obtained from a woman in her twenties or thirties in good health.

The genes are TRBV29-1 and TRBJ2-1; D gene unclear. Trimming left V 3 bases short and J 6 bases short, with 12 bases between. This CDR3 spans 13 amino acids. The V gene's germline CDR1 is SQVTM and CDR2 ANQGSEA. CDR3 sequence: CSVDPTRANEQFF. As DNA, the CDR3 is TGCAGCGTTGACCCAACCCGAGCCAATGAGCAGTTCTTC.

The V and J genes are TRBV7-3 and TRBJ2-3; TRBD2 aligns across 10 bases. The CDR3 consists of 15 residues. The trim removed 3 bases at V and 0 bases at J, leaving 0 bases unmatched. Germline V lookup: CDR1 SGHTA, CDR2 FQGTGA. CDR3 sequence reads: CASSLTSGSTDTQYF. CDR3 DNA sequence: TGTGCCAGCAGCTTGACTAGCGGGAGCACAGATACGCAGTATTTT.

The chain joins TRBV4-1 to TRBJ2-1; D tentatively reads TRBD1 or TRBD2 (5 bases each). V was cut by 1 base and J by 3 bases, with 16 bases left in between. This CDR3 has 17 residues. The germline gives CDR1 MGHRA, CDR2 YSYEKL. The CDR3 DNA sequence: TGCGCCAGCAGCCAAGGACCCGAGGGGCAGCTCTACAATGAGCAGTTCTTC. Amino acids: CASSQGPEGQLYNEQFF.

The CDR3: CASSILRGNGYEQYF. CDR3 nucleotides: TGTGCCAGTAGTATTCTAAGGGGGAACGGCTACGAGCAGTACTTC. V is TRBV19 and J is TRBJ2-7; D possibly corresponds to TRBD1 (6 bases). V was pared by 3 bases and J by 3 bases, with 15 bases between. Per germline, CDR1 LNHDA and CDR2 SQIVND (reference sequence). This CDR3 contains 15 residues.

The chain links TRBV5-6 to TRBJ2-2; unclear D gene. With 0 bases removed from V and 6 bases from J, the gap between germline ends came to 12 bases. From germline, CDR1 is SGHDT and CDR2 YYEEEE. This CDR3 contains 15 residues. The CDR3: CASSLGGPDPGELFF. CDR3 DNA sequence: TGTGCCAGCAGCTTGGGCGGTCCTGATCCCGGGGAGCTGTTTTTT.

DNA for the CDR3: TGTGCCAGTACTGGGGAGACGCGTTCAGACACAGATACGCAGTATTTT. The encoded protein is CASTGETRSDTDTQYF. The chain joins TRBV19 to TRBJ2-3, with a possible D match to TRBD2 (5 bases). The V end lost 7 bases, the J end lost 2 bases, and 19 bases lay between the germline ends. This CDR3 region has 16 residues. CDR1 is LNHDA and CDR2 is SQIVND in the germline V gene (reference sequence).

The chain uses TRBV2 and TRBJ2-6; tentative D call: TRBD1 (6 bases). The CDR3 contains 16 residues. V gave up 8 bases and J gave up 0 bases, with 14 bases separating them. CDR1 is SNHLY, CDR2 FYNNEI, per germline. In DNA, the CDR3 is TGTGCCAGCTCCAGGGGCCGGAACTCTGGGGCCAACGTCCTGACTTTC. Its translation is CASSRGRNSGANVLTF.

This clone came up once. In DNA form, the CDR3 reads TGCGCCAGCAGTGATACCTTAAGGGAGACCCAGTACTTC. It translates to CASSDTLRETQYF. The chain employs TRBV10-1 and TRBJ2-5; D ambiguous. Germline V gene sequence: CDR1 WNHNN, CDR2 SYGVQD (reference sequence). With 3 bases removed from V and 5 bases from J, the gap between germline ends came to 10 bases. This CDR3 has 13 residues.

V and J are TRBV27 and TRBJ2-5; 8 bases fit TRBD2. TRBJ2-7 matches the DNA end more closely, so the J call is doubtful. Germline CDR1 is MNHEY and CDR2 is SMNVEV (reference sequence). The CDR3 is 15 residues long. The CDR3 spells CASSLTAGAHYEQYF. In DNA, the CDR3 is TGTGCCAGCAGTTTAACAGCGGGAGCTCACTACGAGCAGTACTTC.

CDR3 coding DNA: TGCGCCAGCAGCCCCATCGGCCGAGCCACCGGGGAGCTGTTTTTT. It yields the protein CASSPIGRATGELFF. V usage is TRBV4-1 and J usage is TRBJ2-2; no clear D gene. V was trimmed by 4 bases and J by 4 bases, leaving 13 bases between them. CDR3 size: 15 residues. Germline V lookup: CDR1 MGHRA, CDR2 YSYEKL.

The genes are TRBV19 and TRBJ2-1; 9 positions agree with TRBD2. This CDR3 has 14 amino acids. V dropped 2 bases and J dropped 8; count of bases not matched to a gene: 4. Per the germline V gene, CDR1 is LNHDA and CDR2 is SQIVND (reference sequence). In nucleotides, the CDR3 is TGTGCCAGTAGTATACGCGGGAGGGCCTATGAGCAGTTCTTC. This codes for CASSIRGRAYEQFF. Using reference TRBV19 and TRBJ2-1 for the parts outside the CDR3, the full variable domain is DGGITQSPKYLFRKEGQNVTLSCEQNLNHDAMYWYRQDPGQGLRLIYYSQIVNDFQKGDIAEGYSVSREKKESFPLTVTSAQKNPTAFYLCASSIRGRAYEQFFGPGTRLTVL.

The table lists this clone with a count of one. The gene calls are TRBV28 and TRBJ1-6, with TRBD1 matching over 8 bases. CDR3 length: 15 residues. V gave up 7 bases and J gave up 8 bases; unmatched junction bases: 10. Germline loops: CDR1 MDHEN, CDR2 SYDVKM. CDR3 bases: TGTGCCAGCAAAGAACAGGGGGGTGGGCATTCACCCCTCCACTTT. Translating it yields CASKEQGGGHSPLHF.

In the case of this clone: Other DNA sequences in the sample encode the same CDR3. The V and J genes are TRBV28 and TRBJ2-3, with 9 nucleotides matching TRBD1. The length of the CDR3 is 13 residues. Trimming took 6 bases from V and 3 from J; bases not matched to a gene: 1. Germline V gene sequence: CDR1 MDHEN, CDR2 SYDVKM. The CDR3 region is CASRGQGTDTQYF. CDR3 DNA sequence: TGTGCCAGCAGGGGACAGGGTACAGATACGCAGTATTTT.

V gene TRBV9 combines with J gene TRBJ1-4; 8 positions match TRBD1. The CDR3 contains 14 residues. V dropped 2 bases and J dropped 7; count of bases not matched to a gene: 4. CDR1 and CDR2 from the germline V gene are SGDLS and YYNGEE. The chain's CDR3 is CASSVYRGGEKLFF. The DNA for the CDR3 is TGTGCCAGCAGCGTTTACAGGGGGGGTGAAAAACTGTTTTTT. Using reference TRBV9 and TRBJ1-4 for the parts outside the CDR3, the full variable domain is DSGVTQTPKHLITATGQRVTLRCSPRSGDLSVYWYQQSLDQGLQFLIQYYNGEERAKGNILERFSAQQFPDLHSELNLSSLELGDSALYFCASSVYRGGEKLFFGSGTQLSVL.

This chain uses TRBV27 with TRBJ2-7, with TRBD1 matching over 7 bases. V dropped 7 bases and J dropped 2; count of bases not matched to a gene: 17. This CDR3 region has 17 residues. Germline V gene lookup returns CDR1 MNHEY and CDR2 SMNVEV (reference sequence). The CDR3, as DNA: TGTGCCAGCACAATCAGGGGGACGGTAAGCTCGACCTACGAGCAGTACTTC. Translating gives CASTIRGTVSSTYEQYF.

In DNA form, the CDR3 reads TGTGCCACCAGCAGAGATTGGGAGGGAGGGCTAACGGAGACCCAGTACTTC. It is translated as CATSRDWEGGLTETQYF. V and J are TRBV15 and TRBJ2-5; the match to TRBD2 covers 7 bases. This CDR3 has 17 residues. Germline trimming cut 0 bases from V and 5 bases from J; bases unmatched to any gene: 12. Per the germline V gene, CDR1 is LNHNV and CDR2 is YYDKDF (reference sequence).

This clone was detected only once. The CDR3 DNA follows: TGCGCCAGCAGTGACCGGCGGGTCTCTGGAAACACCATATATTTT. Amino acids: CASSDRRVSGNTIYF. The chain uses TRBV10-2 and TRBJ1-3; D uncertain. The CDR3 length is 15 residues. CDR1 and CDR2 from the germline V gene are WSHSY and SAAADI. Trimming removed 3 bases from V and 0 bases from J, with 9 bases in between.

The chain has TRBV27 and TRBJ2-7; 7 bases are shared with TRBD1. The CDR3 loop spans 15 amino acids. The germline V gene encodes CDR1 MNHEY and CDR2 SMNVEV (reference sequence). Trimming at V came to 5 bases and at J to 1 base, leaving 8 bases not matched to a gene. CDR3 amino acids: CASSRTGVGSYEQYF. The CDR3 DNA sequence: TGTGCCAGCAGTCGCACAGGGGTAGGGTCCTACGAGCAGTACTTC.

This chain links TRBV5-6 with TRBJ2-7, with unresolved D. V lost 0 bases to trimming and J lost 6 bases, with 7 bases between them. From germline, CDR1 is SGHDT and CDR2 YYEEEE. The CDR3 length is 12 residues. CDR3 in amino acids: CASSLVWGEQYF. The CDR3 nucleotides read TGTGCCAGCAGCTTGGTATGGGGCGAGCAGTACTTC.

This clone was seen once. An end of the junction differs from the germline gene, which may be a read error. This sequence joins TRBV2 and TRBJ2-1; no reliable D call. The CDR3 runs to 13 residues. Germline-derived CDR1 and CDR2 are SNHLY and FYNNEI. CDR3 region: CASRDENNNEQFF. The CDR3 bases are TGTGCCAGCCGTGACGAGAATAACAATGAGCAGTTCTTC. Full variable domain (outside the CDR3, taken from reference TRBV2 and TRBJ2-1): EPEVTQTPSHQVTQMGQEVILRCVPISNHLYFYWYRQILGQKVEFLVSFYNNEISEKSEIFDDQFSVERPDGSNFTLKIRSTKLEDSAMYFCASRDENNNEQFFGPGTRLTVL.

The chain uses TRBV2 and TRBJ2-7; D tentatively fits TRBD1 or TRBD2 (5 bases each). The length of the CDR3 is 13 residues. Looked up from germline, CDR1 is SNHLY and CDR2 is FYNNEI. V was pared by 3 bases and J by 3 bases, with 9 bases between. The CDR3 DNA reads TGTGCCAGCAGTGACAGGGACCTCTACGAGCAGTACTTC. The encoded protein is CASSDRDLYEQYF. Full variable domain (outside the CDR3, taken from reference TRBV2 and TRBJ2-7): EPEVTQTPSHQVTQMGQEVILRCVPISNHLYFYWYRQILGQKVEFLVSFYNNEISEKSEIFDDQFSVERPDGSNFTLKIRSTKLEDSAMYFCASSDRDLYEQYFGPGTRLTVT.

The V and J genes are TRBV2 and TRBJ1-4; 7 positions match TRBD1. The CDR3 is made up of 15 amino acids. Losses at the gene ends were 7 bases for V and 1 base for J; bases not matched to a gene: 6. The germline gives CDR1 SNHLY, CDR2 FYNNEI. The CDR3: CASTRQGQTNEKLFF. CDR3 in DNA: TGTGCCAGCACTCGACAGGGACAAACTAATGAAAAACTGTTTTTT. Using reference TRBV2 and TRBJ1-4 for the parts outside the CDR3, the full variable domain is EPEVTQTPSHQVTQMGQEVILRCVPISNHLYFYWYRQILGQKVEFLVSFYNNEISEKSEIFDDQFSVERPDGSNFTLKIRSTKLEDSAMYFCASTRQGQTNEKLFFGSGTQLSVL.

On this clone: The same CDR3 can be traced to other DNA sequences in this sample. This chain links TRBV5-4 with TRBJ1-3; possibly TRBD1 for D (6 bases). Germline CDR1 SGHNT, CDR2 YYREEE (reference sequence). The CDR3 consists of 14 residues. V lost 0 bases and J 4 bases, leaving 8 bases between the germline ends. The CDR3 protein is CASSLAGAGNTIYF. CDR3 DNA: TGTGCCAGCAGCTTGGCAGGGGCAGGAAACACCATATATTTT.

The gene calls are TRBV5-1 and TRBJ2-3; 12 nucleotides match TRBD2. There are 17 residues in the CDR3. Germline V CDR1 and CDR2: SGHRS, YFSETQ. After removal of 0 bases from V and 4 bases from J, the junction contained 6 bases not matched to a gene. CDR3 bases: TGCGCCAGCAGCTTGGGACTAGCGGGAGAAGGGGCAGATACGCAGTATTTT. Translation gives CASSLGLAGEGADTQYF.

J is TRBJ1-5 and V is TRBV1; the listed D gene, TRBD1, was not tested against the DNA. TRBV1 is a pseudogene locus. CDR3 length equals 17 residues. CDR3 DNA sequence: TGCACCAGCAGCCAAGGGTCGACAGACCATAGCAATCAGCCCCAGCATTTT. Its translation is CTSSQGSTDHSNQPQHF.

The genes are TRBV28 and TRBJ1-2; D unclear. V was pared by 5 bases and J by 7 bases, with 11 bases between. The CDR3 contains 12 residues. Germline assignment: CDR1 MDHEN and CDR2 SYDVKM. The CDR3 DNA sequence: TGTGCCAGCAGTGGGCCAATTGGTGGCTACACCTTC. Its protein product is CASSGPIGGYTF.

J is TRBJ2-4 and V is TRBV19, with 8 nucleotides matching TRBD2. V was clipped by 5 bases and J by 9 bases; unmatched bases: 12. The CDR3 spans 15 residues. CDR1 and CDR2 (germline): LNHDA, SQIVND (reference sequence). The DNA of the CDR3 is TGTGCCAGTAGTTCCCCTTTTAGCGGGAATGGCATTCAGTACTTC. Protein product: CASSSPFSGNGIQYF.

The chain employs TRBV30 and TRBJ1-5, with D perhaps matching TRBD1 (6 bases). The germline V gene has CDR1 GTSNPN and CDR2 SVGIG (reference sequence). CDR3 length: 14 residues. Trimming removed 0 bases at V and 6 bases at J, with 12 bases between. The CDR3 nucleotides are TGTGCCTGGAGTGTTTGGGACAACGGTCAGCCCCAGCATTTT. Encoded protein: CAWSVWDNGQPQHF.